Presented here are 21 T cell receptor beta chains from one specimen sequenced in a study of CD8+ T cells in alopecia areata. The treatment is: oral pan-JAK inhibitor, 5-10 mg twice daily. RNA extraction was followed by reverse transcription into cDNA, which acted as the sequencing template. Some clones are missing from TCRdb's copy, which holds only in-frame ones; the method was immunoSEQ multiplex PCR. Of roughly 200,000 clones in the sample, 30% to 40% were seen once. The source was CD4+ T cells sorted from blood, collected at approximately week 31, from a patient treated with tofacitinib. These receptor sequences come from a human donor with alopecia areata.

The chain joins TRBV7-2 to TRBJ2-5, with D perhaps assigned TRBD1 or TRBD2 (6 bases each). The V end was cut by 5 bases, the J end by 1 base, with 11 bases between. The length of the CDR3 is 14 residues. Germline V gene lookup returns CDR1 SGHTA and CDR2 FQGNSA. The CDR3 loop reads CASSRGGGQETQYF. The CDR3 DNA follows: TGTGCCAGCAGCCGAGGAGGGGGCCAAGAGACCCAGTACTTC.

J is TRBJ2-1 and V is TRBV5-6, with D hard to call. CDR1 SGHDT and CDR2 YYEEEE come from the germline V gene. The CDR3 has 11 residues. The ends were cut back, 1 base at V and 10 bases at J, with 6 bases in the middle. This CDR3 is CASSLLQEQFF. The CDR3 DNA sequence: TGTGCCAGCAGCTTGTTGCAGGAGCAGTTCTTC.

This chain uses TRBV5-6 with TRBJ2-7; TRBD1 matches 9 bases. This CDR3 contains 14 residues. J gave up 6 bases and V 3 bases, and 7 bases lay outside the gene matches. CDR1 is SGHDT and CDR2 is YYEEEE in the germline V gene. In nucleotides, the CDR3 is TGTGCCAGCAGCTCTTACGGGACAGGGCCCGAGCAGTACTTC. Protein product: CASSSYGTGPEQYF.

This sequence joins TRBV25-1 and TRBJ1-2; D uncertain. This CDR3 has 12 residues. Trimming stripped 5 bases from V and 4 bases from J, with 8 bases between. Per the germline V gene, CDR1 is MGHDK and CDR2 is SYGVNS. The CDR3: CASSPGPYGYTF. The CDR3 region has the DNA TGTGCCAGCAGTCCCGGGCCCTATGGCTACACCTTC.

In this sample, this clone turned up a few times. V and J are TRBV29-1 and TRBJ2-7; the match to TRBD1 covers 8 bases. CDR1 and CDR2 from the germline V gene are SQVTM and ANQGSEA. This CDR3 has 14 residues. V trimming: 5 bases; J trimming: 0 bases; junction bases outside the gene matches: 6. CDR3 DNA: TGCAGCGTTAAGGGACAGGAGAGCTCCTACGAGCAGTACTTC. Translating gives CSVKGQESSYEQYF.

This clone was observed a single time. The chain employs TRBV5-4 and TRBJ2-5; D is perhaps TRBD2 (5 bases). The CDR3 is 15 residues long. V lost 2 bases and J lost 4, with 15 bases in between. Per germline, CDR1 SGHNT and CDR2 YYREEE (reference sequence). In DNA form, the CDR3 reads TGTGCCAGCAGCTTTAGCGCCTACCCTAGAGAGACCCAGTACTTC. This translates into CASSFSAYPRETQYF.

V gene TRBV30 combines with J gene TRBJ1-2; D gene ambiguous. V lost 0 bases and J 4 bases, leaving 9 bases between the germline ends. The CDR3 loop spans 13 amino acids. From germline, CDR1 is GTSNPN and CDR2 SVGIG (reference sequence). The chain's CDR3 is CAWSVRFGYGYTF. The CDR3 DNA reads as TGTGCCTGGAGTGTACGGTTCGGCTATGGCTACACCTTC. The entire variable domain, with the rest obtained from reference TRBV30 and TRBJ1-2, is as follows: SQTIHQWPATLVQPVGSPLSLECTVEGTSNPNLYWYRQAAGRGLQLLFYSVGIGQISSEVPQNLSASRPQDRQFILSSKKLLLSDSGFYLCAWSVRFGYGYTFGSGTRLTVV.

The rearrangement links TRBV5-1 to TRBJ1-1; D might be TRBD1 (6 bases). Germline assignment: CDR1 SGHRS and CDR2 YFSETQ. The length of the CDR3 is 16 residues. The V end was cut by 0 bases, the J end by 4 bases, with 16 bases between. Here the CDR3 DNA reads TGCGCCAGCAGCTTGGAAGCTGCTGGGGGCGGCACTGAAGCTTTCTTT. This gives the protein CASSLEAAGGGTEAFF. The full variable domain, its missing parts supplied by reference TRBV5-1 and TRBJ1-1, is KAGVTQTPRYLIKTRGQQVTLSCSPISGHRSVSWYQQTPGQGLQFLFEYFSETQRNKGNFPGRFSGRQFSNSRSEMNVSTLELGDSALYLCASSLEAAGGGTEAFFGQGTRLTVV.

With respect to this clone: At one end the junction does not follow the germline gene, possibly because of a read error. V usage is TRBV25-1 and J usage is TRBJ1-2; D perhaps matches TRBD1 (5 bases). The length of the CDR3 is 12 residues. The germline V gene has CDR1 MGHDK and CDR2 SYGVNS. CDR3 bases: TGTGCCAGCAGCGAATTATCAGGGGGCTACACCTTC. Protein sequence: CASSELSGGYTF.

The genes are TRBV5-6 and TRBJ1-1; D uncertain. Trimming shortened V by 2 bases and J by 6 bases, and 11 bases separated the two germline ends. CDR3 size: 13 residues. Germline V gene lookup returns CDR1 SGHDT and CDR2 YYEEEE. CDR3 sequence (DNA): TGTGCCAGCAGCTTCCAGGTCGCGGCTGAAGCTTTCTTT. Protein product: CASSFQVAAEAFF.

In its sample, this clone was seen a few times. This sequence joins TRBV6-5 and TRBJ1-2, with 9 positions matching TRBD1. The CDR3 contains 13 residues. After removal of 8 bases from V and 6 bases from J, the junction contained 7 bases not matched to a gene. CDR1 and CDR2 from the germline V gene are MNHEY and SVGAGI. The CDR3 DNA reads TGTGCCAGCGGCTGGACAGGGGCGGATGGCTACACCTTC. It is translated as CASGWTGADGYTF.

The table lists this clone with a count of one. V is TRBV9 and J is TRBJ1-2, with 8 bases matching TRBD1. The V gene's germline CDR1 is SGDLS and CDR2 YYNGEE. The CDR3 totals 16 residues. V trimming: 3 bases; J trimming: 8 bases; junction bases outside the gene matches: 15. CDR3 sequence (DNA): TGTGCCAGCAGCGCTAACGCCTTCACAGGGGGAGGAGGCTACACCTTC. Protein sequence: CASSANAFTGGGGYTF.

The rearrangement joins TRBV29-1 to TRBJ1-1, with D perhaps TRBD1 (5 bases). V dropped 5 bases and J dropped 10 bases, with 20 bases sitting between them. Germline V lookup: CDR1 SQVTM, CDR2 ANQGSEA. The CDR3 extends over 13 amino acids. DNA of the CDR3: TGCAGCGTTACCCGGCGGCTCTTGGGGGGAGCTTTCTTT. Its translation is CSVTRRLLGGAFF.

This clone showed up just a few times. The chain is built from TRBV5-1 and TRBJ2-1, with D unclear. CDR3 size: 15 residues. V was clipped by 2 bases and J by 6 bases, with 15 bases between them. The germline CDR1 and CDR2 sequences are SGHRS and YFSETQ. The CDR3 loop is CASSLSLVGPNEQFF. As DNA, the CDR3 is TGCGCCAGCAGCTTAAGCCTAGTTGGGCCCAATGAGCAGTTCTTC.

This clone was detected a few times. The chain recombines TRBV5-1 with TRBJ1-5; possible D gene TRBD1, 6 bases. Germline-derived CDR1 and CDR2 are SGHRS and YFSETQ. The CDR3 is made up of 15 amino acids. Trimming shortened V by 0 bases and J by 6 bases, and 13 bases separated the two germline ends. The CDR3 DNA sequence: TGCGCCAGCAGCTTGGCCGGGGGGCCGGGTCAGCCCCAGCATTTT. Its protein product is CASSLAGGPGQPQHF.

The gene calls are TRBV5-1 and TRBJ1-1; tentative D call: TRBD1 (6 bases). CDR1 and CDR2 from the germline V gene are SGHRS and YFSETQ. This CDR3 has 12 amino acids. V was trimmed by 9 bases and J by 3 bases, leaving 12 bases between them. In nucleotides, the CDR3 is TGCGCCACCAGAGGGGGGGACACTGAAGCTTTCTTT. It yields the protein CATRGGDTEAFF.

This clone showed up just a few times. The CDR3 is CASSARQGAGNTIYF. The CDR3 DNA reads as TGTGCCAGCAGTGCGAGACAGGGAGCCGGAAACACCATATATTTT. The chain couples TRBV27 to TRBJ1-3; TRBD1 matches at 7 bases. The V and J ends lost 5 bases and 4 bases, in that order; junction bases with no gene match: 8. The germline CDR1 and CDR2 sequences are MNHEY and SMNVEV (reference sequence). CDR3 length: 15 residues.

The chain's CDR3 is CASRRGSGSWNTGELFF. The CDR3 DNA follows: TGTGCCAGCAGGAGGGGTAGCGGGAGTTGGAACACCGGGGAGCTGTTTTTT. The chain carries TRBV5-6 and TRBJ2-2; 9 bases are shared with TRBD2. The CDR3 runs to 17 residues. The germline gives CDR1 SGHDT, CDR2 YYEEEE. Trimming cost V 5 bases and J 1 base; bases outside gene matches: 9.

The J gene is TRBJ2-2, the V gene TRBV11-2; 9 nucleotides line up with TRBD2. The V gene's germline CDR1 is SGHAT and CDR2 FQNNGV. The ends lost 4 bases at V and 1 base at J; junction bases unmatched: 4. The CDR3 consists of 16 residues. CDR3 amino acids: CASSYSGGGNTGELFF. The CDR3 DNA reads as TGTGCCAGCAGCTATAGCGGGGGCGGGAACACCGGGGAGCTGTTTTTT.

The chain combines TRBV5-1 with TRBJ1-2; 7 bases are a match to TRBD1. CDR1 and CDR2 (germline): SGHRS, YFSETQ. The J segment lost 5 bases and the V segment lost 1 base, leaving 8 bases of the junction unmatched. The CDR3 runs 15 residues. DNA for the CDR3: TGCGCCAGCAGCTTGTCCACAGGGGAATCGTATGGCTACACCTTC. This translates into CASSLSTGESYGYTF.

The V call is TRBV5-1, the J call TRBJ2-7; TRBD2 matches at 7 bases. After removal of 5 bases from V and 5 bases from J, the junction contained 16 bases not matched to a gene. Germline-derived CDR1 and CDR2 are SGHRS and YFSETQ. This CDR3 region has 16 residues. As DNA, the CDR3 is TGCGCCAGCAGTCATCCCACAGCGGGAAGTGGGAACGAGCAGTACTTC. Translation gives CASSHPTAGSGNEQYF.